These 9 T cell receptor beta chains came from one sample sequenced in a study of blood T cell repertoires in COVID-19. Generated by immunoSEQ multiplex PCR, the TCRdb table keeps only in-frame clones and is missing some. In the table there are 250,000 to 300,000 clones, around four fifths of which are singletons. Sequencing used PBMCs or T cells enriched from blood (not recorded which). Receptors originate from a man in his thirties or forties with acute COVID-19.

The V gene is TRBV7-2, the J gene TRBJ1-6; TRBD1 matches at 8 bases. Germline loops: CDR1 SGHTA, CDR2 FQGNSA. The trim removed 6 bases at V and 9 bases at J, leaving 4 bases unmatched. The CDR3 is 13 residues long. In nucleotides, the CDR3 is TGTGCCAGCAGACAGGACAGGGTTTCACCCCTCCACTTT. Protein sequence: CASRQDRVSPLHF. Complete variable domain (other parts from reference TRBV7-2 and TRBJ1-6): GAGVSQSPSNKVTEKGKDVELRCDPISGHTALYWYRQSLGQGLEFLIYFQGNSAPDKSGLPSDRFSAERTGGSVSTLTIQRTQQEDSAVYLCASRQDRVSPLHFGNGTRLTVT.

This rearrangement joins TRBV21-1 to TRBJ1-3; whether TRBD1, the table's D call, matches the DNA was not checked. TRBV21-1 is labeled a pseudogene. This CDR3 region has 16 residues. The CDR3 DNA follows: TGTGCCAGCAACCGTTTGGGACAGGGCTCTGGAAACACCATATATTTT. Amino acid sequence: CASNRLGQGSGNTIYF.

This chain links TRBV5-4 with TRBJ2-7, with D possibly matching TRBD2 (6 bases). Germline V gene lookup returns CDR1 SGHNT and CDR2 YYREEE (reference sequence). This CDR3 spans 14 amino acids. V shed 0 bases and J shed 0 bases, with 7 bases lying between them. Written as DNA, the CDR3 is TGTGCCAGCAGCTTGGCCGGGGGCTCCTACGAGCAGTACGTC. This gives the protein CASSLAGGSYEQYV.

The gene calls are TRBV9 and TRBJ1-2; tentative D call: TRBD1 (5 bases). V lost 1 base and J lost 6, with 22 bases in between. The CDR3 covers 17 residues. Germline V gene data show CDR1 as SGDLS and CDR2 as YYNGEE. The CDR3 region has the DNA TGTGCCAGCAGCGTATGGCGGGACGCCCTTCGAAAGGATGGCTACACCTTC. Translated: CASSVWRDALRKDGYTF.

The chain couples TRBV7-8 to TRBJ2-7; 9 positions agree with TRBD1. Germline CDR1 and CDR2: SGHVS and FQNEAQ. This CDR3 contains 16 residues. V shed 3 bases, J shed 4 bases, and the junction held 10 bases outside the gene matches. CDR3 amino acids: CASSFWTGVDLYEQYV. The CDR3 nucleotides are TGTGCCAGCAGCTTTTGGACAGGGGTGGACCTTTACGAGCAGTACGTC.

This clone was seen only a few times. The chain couples TRBV29-1 to TRBJ2-6; the D gene is possibly TRBD2 (6 bases). The CDR3 runs to 15 residues. V was shortened by 7 bases and J by 1 base, with 14 bases between the two germline ends. From germline, CDR1 is SQVTM and CDR2 ANQGSEA. The CDR3 here is CSARDSGSGANVLTF. The CDR3 DNA reads as TGCAGCGCCCGGGACTCTGGGTCTGGGGCCAACGTCCTGACTTTC. The full variable domain, its missing parts supplied by reference TRBV29-1 and TRBJ2-6, is SAVISQKPSRDICQRGTSLTIQCQVDSQVTMMFWYRQQPGQSLTLIATANQGSEATYESGFVIDKFPISRPNLTFSTLTVSNMSPEDSSIYLCSARDSGSGANVLTFGAGSRLTVL.

V usage is TRBV4-2 and J usage is TRBJ2-2; D remains ambiguous. Trimming took off 4 bases at V and 4 bases at J, with 4 bases between the two ends. This CDR3 has 12 amino acids. Per the germline V gene, CDR1 is LGHNA and CDR2 is YNFKEQ. The CDR3 loop is CASSPTTGELFF. Written as DNA, the CDR3 is TGTGCCAGCAGCCCTACCACCGGGGAGCTGTTTTTT.

The chain recombines TRBV19 with TRBJ2-7; TRBD2 matches at 7 bases. Looked up from germline, CDR1 is LNHDA and CDR2 is SQIVND (reference sequence). V was clipped by 5 bases and J by 7 bases; unmatched bases: 17. This CDR3 comprises 16 residues. CDR3 in DNA: TGTGCCAGTAGTCCGGGGGGAGCGGGGCCCGCGGGGGAGCAGTACGTC. Protein: CASSPGGAGPAGEQYV.

The rearrangement joins TRBV5-4 to TRBJ2-7, with TRBD2 as a possible D gene (6 bases). Trimming removed 6 bases from V and 3 bases from J, with 13 bases in between. Looked up from germline, CDR1 is SGHNT and CDR2 is YYREEE (reference sequence). There are 13 residues in the CDR3. The CDR3 DNA reads TGTGCCAGCAAGAAGGATAGCGGCTACGAGCAGTACGTC. This sequence encodes CASKKDSGYEQYV.